This is a list of T cell receptor beta chains from one sample in a study of T cell responses to AZD1222 COVID-19 vaccine. The data were produced by immunoSEQ multiplex PCR, yet TCRdb's version contains in-frame clones alone and is incomplete. The sample records about 150,000 clones, under 95% being singletons. Sequencing was performed on peripheral blood, taken on day 0 of AZD1222 vaccination. These receptor sequences come from an adult in good health. Both conserved end residues are part of each CDR3. Fields, in order: D gene, J gene, clone size, V gene, CDR3 DNA, CDR3 protein. A D gene is named only where the DNA matches it firmly. Some rows mark clone size as missing; the rest say once, few, many or name a class of expanded clone.

d_call: NA; j_call: TRBJ2-3; clone_size: NA; v_call: TRBV5-1; cdr3_nt: TGCGCCAGCAGCTTGGTGGGAAAAGAGGCGCAGTATTTT; cdr3_aa: CASSLVGKEAQYF
d_call: NA; j_call: TRBJ2-5; clone_size: NA; v_call: TRBV2; cdr3_nt: TGTGCCAGCAGGGAGAGAGCGGAGACCCAGTACTTC; cdr3_aa: CASRERAETQYF
d_call: NA; j_call: TRBJ2-7; clone_size: NA; v_call: TRBV6-5; cdr3_nt: TGTGCCAGCTCTGGACTGGGCTACGAGCAGTACTTC; cdr3_aa: CASSGLGYEQYF
d_call: NA; j_call: TRBJ1-3; clone_size: few; v_call: TRBV19; cdr3_nt: TGTGCCAGTAGTATAGAAGAATGGACCGGAAACACCATATATTTT; cdr3_aa: CASSIEEWTGNTIYF
d_call: NA; j_call: TRBJ2-5; clone_size: NA; v_call: TRBV24-1; cdr3_nt: TGTGCCACCAGTGATCCACCGGTGCAGGGGGGGGTGACCCAGTACTTC; cdr3_aa: CATSDPPVQGGVTQYF
d_call: NA; j_call: TRBJ1-4; clone_size: once; v_call: TRBV27; cdr3_nt: TGTGCCAGCCGGGTTGGATTGGGTGAAAAACTGTTTTTT; cdr3_aa: CASRVGLGEKLFF
d_call: TRBD2; j_call: TRBJ2-1; clone_size: NA; v_call: TRBV11-3; cdr3_nt: TGTGCCAGCAGCCCTGGCCGGGGAGGGCGGGGGAGCTCCTACAATGAGCAGTTCTTC; cdr3_aa: CASSPGRGGRGSSYNEQFF
d_call: NA; j_call: TRBJ2-5; clone_size: NA; v_call: TRBV2; cdr3_nt: TGTGCCAGCAGTGAAGCGGGAGTGGGGCTAGAGACCCAGTACTTC; cdr3_aa: CASSEAGVGLETQYF
d_call: NA; j_call: TRBJ1-5; clone_size: NA; v_call: TRBV27; cdr3_nt: TGTGCCAGCAGTTTTAGAGGCTTAGGGGGAACGGGGCCCCAGCATTTT; cdr3_aa: CASSFRGLGGTGPQHF
d_call: NA; j_call: TRBJ1-4; clone_size: NA; v_call: TRBV7-8; cdr3_nt: TGTGCCAGCCGCCGGGCCAGGGCTAATGAAAAACTGTTTTTT; cdr3_aa: CASRRARANEKLFF
d_call: NA; j_call: TRBJ1-5; clone_size: NA; v_call: TRBV19; cdr3_nt: TGTGCCAGTAGTCCCCCGAGTTATCAGCCCCAGCATTTT; cdr3_aa: CASSPPSYQPQHF
d_call: NA; j_call: TRBJ1-4; clone_size: NA; v_call: TRBV5-8; cdr3_nt: TGTGCCAGCAGTCCCAGATGGGGGGAAAAACTGTTTTTT; cdr3_aa: CASSPRWGEKLFF
d_call: TRBD1; j_call: TRBJ1-5; clone_size: few; v_call: TRBV2; cdr3_nt: TGTGCCAGCAGTGTTGACAGGGTCAATCAGCCCCAGCATTTT; cdr3_aa: CASSVDRVNQPQHF
d_call: NA; j_call: TRBJ1-5; clone_size: NA; v_call: TRBV7-8; cdr3_nt: TGTGCCAGCAGCATCCGGGACGGGTTCGGGAATCAGCCCCAGCATTTT; cdr3_aa: CASSIRDGFGNQPQHF
d_call: TRBD1; j_call: TRBJ1-1; clone_size: NA; v_call: TRBV6-4; cdr3_nt: TGTGCCAGCAGTGACAGACAGGGGGATACTGAAGCTTTCTTT; cdr3_aa: CASSDRQGDTEAFF
d_call: NA; j_call: TRBJ1-1; clone_size: few; v_call: TRBV9; cdr3_nt: TGTGCCAGCAGCGAGGCAGGAATCGGCTTTGAAGCTTTCTTT; cdr3_aa: CASSEAGIGFEAFF
d_call: NA; j_call: TRBJ1-3; clone_size: NA; v_call: TRBV9; cdr3_nt: TGTGCCAGCAGCGGACAGGAACGATTCTCTGGAAACACCATATATTTT; cdr3_aa: CASSGQERFSGNTIYF
d_call: NA; j_call: TRBJ1-2; clone_size: NA; v_call: TRBV4-3; cdr3_nt: TGCGCCAGCAGCCAAGCCGGGACCCCAAATAGCTACACCTTC; cdr3_aa: CASSQAGTPNSYTF
d_call: NA; j_call: TRBJ2-1; clone_size: NA; v_call: TRBV6-1; cdr3_nt: TGTGCCAGCAGTGAAAGGGCCGCTAGGGCGGAGGGTGAGCAGTTCTTC; cdr3_aa: CASSERAARAEGEQFF
d_call: TRBD2; j_call: TRBJ2-3; clone_size: NA; v_call: TRBV19; cdr3_nt: TGTGCCAGTAGTGATCCGGGACTAAGCACAGATACGCAGTATTTT; cdr3_aa: CASSDPGLSTDTQYF
d_call: NA; j_call: TRBJ1-6; clone_size: NA; v_call: TRBV19; cdr3_nt: TGTGCCAGTAGTATCGCTAATCTGGGGAATTCACCCCTCCACTTT; cdr3_aa: CASSIANLGNSPLHF
d_call: NA; j_call: TRBJ1-1; clone_size: NA; v_call: TRBV13; cdr3_nt: TGTGCCAGCAGCTTCCCCTCTCACAACACTGAAGCTTTCTTT; cdr3_aa: CASSFPSHNTEAFF
d_call: TRBD1; j_call: TRBJ1-1; clone_size: NA; v_call: TRBV5-1; cdr3_nt: TGCGCCAGCTCCAGAGGGGACAGCACTGAAGCTTTCTTT; cdr3_aa: CASSRGDSTEAFF
d_call: TRBD1; j_call: TRBJ1-6; clone_size: NA; v_call: TRBV5-1; cdr3_nt: TGCGCCAGCAGCTTGGTCGGGACAGCTCCTATCGGTTCACCCCTCCACTTT; cdr3_aa: CASSLVGTAPIGSPLHF
d_call: NA; j_call: TRBJ2-1; clone_size: NA; v_call: TRBV5-1; cdr3_nt: TGCGCCAGCCTTCTGAACCCGAGCTCCTACAATGAGCAGTTCTTC; cdr3_aa: CASLLNPSSYNEQFF
d_call: NA; j_call: TRBJ2-7; clone_size: NA; v_call: TRBV7-3; cdr3_nt: TGTGCCAGCAGCTCCCGGGACACCGGCTACGAGCAGTACTTC; cdr3_aa: CASSSRDTGYEQYF
d_call: NA; j_call: TRBJ1-6; clone_size: NA; v_call: TRBV7-9; cdr3_nt: TGTGCCAGCAGCTTAGGCCCTACCTATAATTCACCCCTCCACTTT; cdr3_aa: CASSLGPTYNSPLHF
d_call: NA; j_call: TRBJ1-1; clone_size: NA; v_call: TRBV7-3; cdr3_nt: TGTGCCAGCAGCTTAGGGTGGCAAAATGAAGCTTTCTTT; cdr3_aa: CASSLGWQNEAFF
d_call: TRBD1; j_call: TRBJ1-5; clone_size: NA; v_call: TRBV7-8; cdr3_nt: TGTGCCAGCAGCCCAACAGGGGTTAGCAATCAGCCCCAGCATTTT; cdr3_aa: CASSPTGVSNQPQHF
d_call: NA; j_call: TRBJ1-2; clone_size: once; v_call: TRBV15; cdr3_nt: TGTGCCACCAGCAGAGGTAGTGGCTACACCTTC; cdr3_aa: CATSRGSGYTF
d_call: NA; j_call: TRBJ1-2; clone_size: once; v_call: TRBV11-3; cdr3_nt: TGTGCCAGCAGCCAACCGTCGGGGACTGATGGCTACACCTTC; cdr3_aa: CASSQPSGTDGYTF
d_call: NA; j_call: TRBJ1-5; clone_size: NA; v_call: TRBV6-2/TRBV6-3; cdr3_nt: TGTGCCAGCAGTCCGAACCGAGGACGTACCCATCAGCCCCAGCATTTT; cdr3_aa: CASSPNRGRTHQPQHF
d_call: NA; j_call: TRBJ1-5; clone_size: NA; v_call: TRBV28; cdr3_nt: TGTGCCAGCAGTTTTGGGATTAGCAATCAGCCCCAGCATTTT; cdr3_aa: CASSFGISNQPQHF
d_call: NA; j_call: TRBJ1-2; clone_size: once; v_call: TRBV15; cdr3_nt: TGTGCCACCAGCAGAGATCGGCAGGGGCTGAGCGGCTACACCTTC; cdr3_aa: CATSRDRQGLSGYTF
d_call: NA; j_call: TRBJ2-7; clone_size: NA; v_call: TRBV7-8; cdr3_nt: TGTGCCAGCAGCCCTTCTCGTCGGGAGCAGTACTTC; cdr3_aa: CASSPSRREQYF
d_call: TRBD1; j_call: TRBJ1-2; clone_size: NA; v_call: TRBV7-2; cdr3_nt: TGTGCCACTACTAGGCAGGGGGGATATGGCTACACCTTC; cdr3_aa: CATTRQGGYGYTF
d_call: TRBD1; j_call: TRBJ1-2; clone_size: NA; v_call: TRBV28; cdr3_nt: TGTGCCAGCAGTTCCAACCCCGGGACAGGGTATGGCTACACCTTC; cdr3_aa: CASSSNPGTGYGYTF
d_call: NA; j_call: TRBJ2-7; clone_size: NA; v_call: TRBV4-1; cdr3_nt: TGCGCCAGCAGCCGGGGGGCCGACTACGAGCAGTACTTC; cdr3_aa: CASSRGADYEQYF
d_call: TRBD2; j_call: TRBJ2-1; clone_size: NA; v_call: TRBV5-1; cdr3_nt: TGCGCCAGCAGCTGGGGACTAGCGGGTTCGAATGAGCAGTTCTTC; cdr3_aa: CASSWGLAGSNEQFF
d_call: NA; j_call: TRBJ1-2; clone_size: NA; v_call: TRBV6-5; cdr3_nt: TGTGCCAGCAGTCGCCTGGGACTTACTAACTATGGCTACACCTTC; cdr3_aa: CASSRLGLTNYGYTF
d_call: NA; j_call: TRBJ2-7; clone_size: NA; v_call: TRBV5-5; cdr3_nt: TGTGCCAGCATGGGACATTTAAAATGGTCGCAGTACTTC; cdr3_aa: CASMGHLKWSQYF
d_call: NA; j_call: TRBJ1-2; clone_size: NA; v_call: TRBV5-1; cdr3_nt: TGCGCCAGCAGACCGAATACACAGGGACGGAATGGCTACACCTTC; cdr3_aa: CASRPNTQGRNGYTF
d_call: NA; j_call: TRBJ1-3; clone_size: NA; v_call: TRBV11-2; cdr3_nt: TGTGCCAGCAGCTTAGTTGGTGGAAACACCATATATTTT; cdr3_aa: CASSLVGGNTIYF
d_call: NA; j_call: TRBJ1-5; clone_size: NA; v_call: TRBV19; cdr3_nt: TGTGCCACCGAGAGGGGGTGGGGTTCAAGCAATCAGCCCCAGCATTTT; cdr3_aa: CATERGWGSSNQPQHF
d_call: NA; j_call: TRBJ1-2; clone_size: NA; v_call: TRBV21-1; cdr3_nt: TGTGCCAGCAGCGGACAGGGGAATGGCTACACCTTC; cdr3_aa: CASSGQGNGYTF
d_call: NA; j_call: TRBJ1-2; clone_size: NA; v_call: TRBV25-1; cdr3_nt: TGTGCCAGCAGTGATACGCGTACACTTAACTATGGCTACACCTTC; cdr3_aa: CASSDTRTLNYGYTF
d_call: NA; j_call: TRBJ2-3; clone_size: NA; v_call: TRBV7-3; cdr3_nt: TGTGCCAGCAGCCCCCAGGGAGATACGCAGTATTTT; cdr3_aa: CASSPQGDTQYF
d_call: NA; j_call: TRBJ1-1; clone_size: NA; v_call: TRBV5-1; cdr3_nt: TGCGCCAGCAGCTTGTCCCAGGGCACGAACACTGAAGCTTTCTTT; cdr3_aa: CASSLSQGTNTEAFF
d_call: TRBD2; j_call: TRBJ2-4; clone_size: NA; v_call: TRBV5-6; cdr3_nt: TGTGCCAGCAGCGGCGGGGGGCCGACTAAGGACATTCAGTACTTC; cdr3_aa: CASSGGGPTKDIQYF
d_call: TRBD1; j_call: TRBJ1-4; clone_size: once; v_call: TRBV7-2; cdr3_nt: TGTGCCAGCAGCTTGGGGAGGACAGGGAAGAATGAAAAACTGTTTTTT; cdr3_aa: CASSLGRTGKNEKLFF
d_call: NA; j_call: TRBJ2-7; clone_size: many; v_call: TRBV11-3; cdr3_nt: TGTGCCAGCAGCTTAATGGGGGGCAGTGCCTACGAGCAGTACTTC; cdr3_aa: CASSLMGGSAYEQYF
d_call: TRBD1; j_call: TRBJ1-4; clone_size: NA; v_call: TRBV30; cdr3_nt: TGTGCCTGGCTAAGACAGGGCATGAATGAAAAACTGTTTTTT; cdr3_aa: CAWLRQGMNEKLFF
d_call: NA; j_call: TRBJ2-1; clone_size: NA; v_call: TRBV4-3; cdr3_nt: TGCGCCAGCAGCCAAGAATTCGGGAAGGCCTACAATGAGCAGTTCTTC; cdr3_aa: CASSQEFGKAYNEQFF
d_call: NA; j_call: TRBJ1-3; clone_size: NA; v_call: TRBV9; cdr3_nt: TGTGCCAGCAGCGCTTCGGGGACGGGCTACTCTGGAAACACCATATATTTT; cdr3_aa: CASSASGTGYSGNTIYF
d_call: NA; j_call: TRBJ1-3; clone_size: NA; v_call: TRBV19; cdr3_nt: TGTGCCAGTAGTATCCCCGGGACGCCGCGAAACACCATATATTTT; cdr3_aa: CASSIPGTPRNTIYF
d_call: TRBD1; j_call: TRBJ1-1; clone_size: NA; v_call: TRBV27; cdr3_nt: TGTGCCAGCAGTTCCCCAAGGACAGGGGGCCACGTCGAAGCTTTCTTT; cdr3_aa: CASSSPRTGGHVEAFF
d_call: NA; j_call: TRBJ2-7; clone_size: NA; v_call: TRBV18; cdr3_nt: TGTGCCAGCTCACCACCGGGACTGAACGAGCAGTACTTC; cdr3_aa: CASSPPGLNEQYF